Below, 5 T cell receptor beta chains from the same sample are listed, as sequenced in a study of OX40 agonist ivuxolimab in advanced cancers. The table came from immunoSEQ multiplex PCR; TCRdb's copy has only in-frame clones and leaves some out. Among about 100,000 clones listed, about nine tenths were seen once. The sequencing used CD4+ or CD8+ T cells sorted from blood, collected in a trial of the OX40 agonist ivuxolimab. All receptors come from an adult with an advanced solid tumor such as melanoma, head and neck, liver or kidney cancer.

This clone was observed a handful of times. J is TRBJ2-2 and V is TRBV10-3; D is ambiguous. Germline CDR1 ENHRY, CDR2 SYGVKD. The CDR3 spans 12 residues. Trimming removed 4 bases from V and 6 bases from J, with 6 bases in between. Written as DNA, the CDR3 is TGTGCCATCAGTGCCGGACCCGGGGAGCTGTTTTTT. Protein product: CAISAGPGELFF.

The rearrangement joins TRBV9 to TRBJ2-1; 9 positions agree with TRBD2. The germline CDR1 and CDR2 sequences are SGDLS and YYNGEE. CDR3 length: 15 residues. J lost 7 bases, V lost 3 bases, and 8 bases had no gene match. The CDR3 protein is CASSAFSGRMNEQFF. The CDR3 DNA is TGTGCCAGCAGCGCCTTTAGCGGGAGAATGAATGAGCAGTTCTTC. Full variable domain (remainder filled in from reference TRBV9 and TRBJ2-1): DSGVTQTPKHLITATGQRVTLRCSPRSGDLSVYWYQQSLDQGLQFLIQYYNGEERAKGNILERFSAQQFPDLHSELNLSSLELGDSALYFCASSAFSGRMNEQFFGPGTRLTVL.

This clone was seen a few times. The chain employs TRBV28 and TRBJ1-5; no clear D gene. V lost 5 bases to trimming and J lost 9 bases, with 11 bases between them. The CDR3 contains 12 residues. The germline V gene encodes CDR1 MDHEN and CDR2 SYDVKM. In nucleotides, the CDR3 is TGTGCCAGCAGTGTACCGGGGATGCCCCAGCATTTT. Translation: CASSVPGMPQHF.

This clone has a single count. The chain recombines TRBV14 with TRBJ1-5; D not resolved. The CDR3 spans 13 residues. Germline V gives CDR1 SGHDN, CDR2 FVKESK. Trimming stripped 1 base from V and 4 bases from J, with 5 bases between. The CDR3 coding sequence is TGTGCCAGCAGCCAAGCTCCTAATCAGCCCCAGCATTTT. Its translation is CASSQAPNQPQHF.

This clone was found once. The V call is TRBV11-2, the J call TRBJ2-5, with 12 bases aligning to TRBD2. The CDR3 sequence is 15 residues long. Germline V gene sequence: CDR1 SGHAT, CDR2 FQNNGV. Trimming removed 5 bases from V and 7 bases from J; junction bases left unmatched: 8. CDR3 DNA sequence: TGTGCCAGCAGCCGACTAGCGGGGGCCTCGGGGACCCAGTACTTC. It encodes CASSRLAGASGTQYF. The entire variable domain, with the rest obtained from reference TRBV11-2 and TRBJ2-5, is as follows: EAGVAQSPRYKIIEKRQSVAFWCNPISGHATLYWYQQILGQGPKLLIQFQNNGVVDDSQLPKDRFSAERLKGVDSTLKIQPAKLEDSAVYLCASSRLAGASGTQYFGPGTRLLVL.